Listed here are 10 T cell receptor beta chains from one sample, sequenced in a study of T cells in Graves' hyperthyroidism and ophthalmopathy (dated 2019 in TCRdb). Libraries came from multiplex PCR. Sequencing relied on an Illumina HiSeq 2000. The TCR beta CDR3 regions were amplified from the RNA transcripts. A first-round RT-PCR of the TCR CDR3 used the HTBI primer set with the Qiagen OneStep RT-PCR kit. TCRdb's own reprocessing of the public reads used fastp at Q25 and MiXCR and kept productive beta chains. Rows are unified per CDR3 protein, each entry keeping the most common DNA and genes. The sample contains about half a million distinct CDR3 sequences, approximately 25% of them found a single time. Over 9% of the sample is in the top ten clones. Sequencing input: blood. The receptors come from a woman in her 30s with Graves' ophthalmopathy.

This clonotype was counted at least ten times. At one end, the junction sequence differs from germline, possibly due to a read error. The V and J genes are TRBV20-1 and TRBJ2-1; 9 nucleotides align to TRBD1. The CDR3 is made up of 12 amino acids. Germline-derived CDR1 and CDR2 are DFQATT and SNEGSKA (reference sequence). This CDR3 reads CSARGQGKALIF. DNA of the CDR3: TGCAGTGCCAGGGGACAGGGAAAAGCACTAATCTTC.

This clonotype was counted at least ten times. This chain connects TRBV11-2 to TRBJ1-1, with D perhaps matching TRBD1 (5 bases). The CDR3 loop spans 14 amino acids. Germline CDR1 is SGHAT and CDR2 is FQNNGV. V lost 1 base and J lost 4, with 10 bases in between. The DNA for the CDR3 is TGTGCCAGCAGCTTAGGGGGGGAAGTCACTGAAGCTTTCTTT. Translating it yields CASSLGGEVTEAFF.

Many counts were recorded for this clonotype. The chain links TRBV18 to TRBJ2-2; tentatively, D is TRBD1 (6 bases). The germline CDR1 and CDR2 sequences are KGHSH and LQKENI. CDR3 size: 16 residues. V dropped 1 base and J dropped 1 base, with 10 bases sitting between them. Here the CDR3 reads CASSPRPGQNTGELFF. In DNA, the CDR3 is TGTGCCAGCTCACCACGTCCGGGACAGAACACCGGGGAGCTGTTTTTT.

This clonotype was counted a few times. V gene TRBV18 combines with J gene TRBJ1-1; D ambiguous. The CDR3 totals 16 residues. V dropped 3 bases and J dropped 0 bases, with 14 bases sitting between them. Germline values: CDR1 KGHSH, CDR2 LQKENI. The CDR3 spells CASSPGQDFMNTEAFF. CDR3 nucleotides: TGTGCCAGCTCACCCGGGCAGGACTTTATGAACACTGAAGCTTTCTTT.

The rearrangement uses TRBV6-1 and TRBJ2-7; D is perhaps TRBD2 (6 bases). This CDR3 contains 14 residues. V was pared by 1 base and J by 5 bases, with 12 bases between. Germline CDR1 and CDR2: MNHNS and SASEGT. CDR3 sequence: CASSEGGWGDEQYF. The CDR3 coding sequence is TGTGCCAGCAGTGAAGGGGGTTGGGGGGACGAGCAGTACTTC.

This rearrangement joins TRBV6-5 to TRBJ1-5; 9 nucleotides agree with TRBD1. From germline, CDR1 is MNHEY and CDR2 SVGAGI. The V gene end was trimmed by 2 bases and the J gene end by 7 bases; junction bases not matched to a gene: 12. This CDR3 has 17 amino acids. The CDR3 sequence is CASSYRFPGQGRQPQHF. The CDR3 region has the DNA TGTGCCAGCAGTTACCGCTTCCCGGGACAGGGACGGCAGCCCCAGCATTTT.

The rearrangement uses TRBV7-3 and TRBJ2-2, with D uncertain. Germline CDR1 is SGHTA and CDR2 is FQGTGA. Trimming removed 5 bases from V and 1 base from J, with 8 bases in between. This CDR3 has 14 amino acids. CDR3 coding DNA: TGTGCCAGCAGCCCAGATATGAACACCGGGGAGCTGTTTTTT. Residues: CASSPDMNTGELFF.

On this clonotype itself: This may be a read error: a much more frequent sequence differs by one nucleotide. This CDR3 is missing its conserved last phenylalanine or tryptophan, likely due to a read error. CDR3 nucleotide sequence: TGCGCCAGCAGCAGCGCTCCAGGTAGCAATCAGCCCCAGCATTAT. It is translated as CASSSAPGSNQPQHY. The rearrangement uses TRBV4-1 and TRBJ1-5; no clear D. Germline V gene sequence: CDR1 MGHRA, CDR2 YSYEKL. Trimming took 5 bases from V and 0 from J, leaving 11 bases between them. The CDR3 is made up of 15 amino acids.

V is TRBV30 and J is TRBJ1-5; D unresolved. Germline V lookup: CDR1 GTSNPN, CDR2 SVGIG (reference sequence). Trimming cost V 0 bases and J 5 bases, with 8 bases left between them. CDR3 length: 13 residues. The CDR3 coding sequence is TGTGCCTGGAGTGTGGCCGGAGATCAGCCCCAGCATTTT. It codes for CAWSVAGDQPQHF.

This clonotype occurred many times. The V gene is TRBV10-3, the J gene TRBJ2-7; 9 bases agree with TRBD2. Germline trimming cut 2 bases from V and 6 bases from J; bases unmatched to any gene: 11. This CDR3 contains 16 residues. Germline CDR1 ENHRY, CDR2 SYGVKD. CDR3 coding DNA: TGTGCCATCAGTGAGCCGACCGACGGCGGGGGGGCCGAGCAGTACTTC. It codes for CAISEPTDGGGAEQYF.